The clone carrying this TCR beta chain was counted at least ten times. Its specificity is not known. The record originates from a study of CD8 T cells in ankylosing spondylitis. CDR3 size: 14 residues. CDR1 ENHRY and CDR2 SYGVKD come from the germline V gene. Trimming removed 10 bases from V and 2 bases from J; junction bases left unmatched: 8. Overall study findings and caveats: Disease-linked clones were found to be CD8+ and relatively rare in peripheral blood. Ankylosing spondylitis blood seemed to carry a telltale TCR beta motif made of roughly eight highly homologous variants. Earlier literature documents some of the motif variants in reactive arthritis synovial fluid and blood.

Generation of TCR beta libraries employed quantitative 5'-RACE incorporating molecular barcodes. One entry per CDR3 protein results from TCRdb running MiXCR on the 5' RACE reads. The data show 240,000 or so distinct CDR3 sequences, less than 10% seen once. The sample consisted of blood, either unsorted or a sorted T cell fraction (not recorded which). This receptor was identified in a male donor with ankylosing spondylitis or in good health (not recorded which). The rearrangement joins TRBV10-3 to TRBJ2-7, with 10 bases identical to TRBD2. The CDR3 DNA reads TGTGCCAGCCAGACTAGCGGGCCAACCTACGAGCAGTACTTC. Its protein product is CASQTSGPTYEQYF.